Described below is a single T cell receptor (beta chain) sequence and its context. The antigen remains undetermined. These data belong to a study of Graves' ophthalmopathy and Graves' hyperthyroidism. Findings and limits, study-wide: Progression of ophthalmopathy was predicted by the model with 60% to 71% sensitivity and about 72% specificity.

The germline V gene has CDR1 DFQATT and CDR2 SNEGSKA (reference sequence). The CDR3 is 12 amino acids. Germline trimming cut 7 bases from V and 4 bases from J; bases unmatched to any gene: 5. Scientists amplified the TCR beta CDR3 regions from RNA transcripts. HTBI-primed first-round RT-PCR preceded second-round multiplex PCR. One entry per CDR3 protein results from TCRdb running MiXCR on the multiplex PCR reads. The sample includes almost 750,000 distinct CDR3 sequences, roughly 40% of them seen just once. For donors with ophthalmopathy, the disease showed moderate-to-severe activity, reached CAS ≥3 and NOSPECS ≥4, and had lasted under 3 months.

The clonotype comes from an adult man with Graves' ophthalmopathy. The chain links TRBV20-1 to TRBJ2-7; 9 nucleotides agree with TRBD1. Sequenced material: peripheral blood. The CDR3 spells CSVGDREYEQYF. The CDR3 DNA follows: TGCAGTGTCGGGGACAGGGAGTACGAGCAGTACTTC.